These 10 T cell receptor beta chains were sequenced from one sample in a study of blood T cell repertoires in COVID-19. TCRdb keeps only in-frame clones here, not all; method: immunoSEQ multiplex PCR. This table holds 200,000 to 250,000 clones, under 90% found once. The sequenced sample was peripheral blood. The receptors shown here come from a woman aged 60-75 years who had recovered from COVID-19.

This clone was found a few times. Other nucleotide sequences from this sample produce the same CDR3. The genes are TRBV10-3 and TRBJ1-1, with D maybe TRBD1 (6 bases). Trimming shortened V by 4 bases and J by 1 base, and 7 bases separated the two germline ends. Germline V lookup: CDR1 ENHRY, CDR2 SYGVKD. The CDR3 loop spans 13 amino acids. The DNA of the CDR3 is TGTGCCATCAGTGGCAGGGGGAACACTGAAGCTTTCTTT. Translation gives CAISGRGNTEAFF.

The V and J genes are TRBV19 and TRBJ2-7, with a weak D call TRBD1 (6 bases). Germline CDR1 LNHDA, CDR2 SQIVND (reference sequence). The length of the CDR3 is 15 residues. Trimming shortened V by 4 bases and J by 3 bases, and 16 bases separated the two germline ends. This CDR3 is CASSRLQGLVYEQYF. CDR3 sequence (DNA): TGTGCCAGTAGTAGATTACAGGGTTTAGTCTACGAGCAGTACTTC.

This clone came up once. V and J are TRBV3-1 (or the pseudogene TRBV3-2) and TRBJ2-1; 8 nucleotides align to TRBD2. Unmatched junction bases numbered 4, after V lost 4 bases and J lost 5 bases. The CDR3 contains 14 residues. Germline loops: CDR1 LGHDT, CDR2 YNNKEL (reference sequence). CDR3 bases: TGTGCCAGCAGCCCCGCCGGGGGGGACAATGAGCAGTTCTTC. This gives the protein CASSPAGGDNEQFF.

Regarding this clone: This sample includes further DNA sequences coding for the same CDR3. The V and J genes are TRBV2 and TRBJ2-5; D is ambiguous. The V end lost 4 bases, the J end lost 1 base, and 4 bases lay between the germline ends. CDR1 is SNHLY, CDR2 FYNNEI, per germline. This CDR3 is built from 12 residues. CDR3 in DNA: TGTGCCAGCAGTGTACTCCAAGAGACCCAGTACTTC. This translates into CASSVLQETQYF.

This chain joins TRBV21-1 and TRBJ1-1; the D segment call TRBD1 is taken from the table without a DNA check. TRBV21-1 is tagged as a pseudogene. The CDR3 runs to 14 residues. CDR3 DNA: TGTGCCAGCAGCAGGACAGGGAGGGACACTGAAGCTTTCTTT. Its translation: CASSRTGRDTEAFF.

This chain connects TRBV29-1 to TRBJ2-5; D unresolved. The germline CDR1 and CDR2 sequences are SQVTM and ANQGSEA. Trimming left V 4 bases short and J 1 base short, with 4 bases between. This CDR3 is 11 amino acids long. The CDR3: CSVVSQETQYF. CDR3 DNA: TGCAGCGTTGTTAGCCAAGAGACCCAGTACTTC.

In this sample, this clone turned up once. CDR3 DNA: TGTGCCAGCAGCTTGGACATTCTGTCACCCCTCCACTTT. It is translated as CASSLDILSPLHF. This chain joins TRBV5-4 and TRBJ1-6, with D unresolved. V gave up 0 bases and J gave up 10 bases, with 8 bases separating them. This CDR3 region has 13 residues. Germline lookup yields CDR1 SGHNT and CDR2 YYREEE (reference sequence). Supplemented by reference TRBV5-4 and TRBJ1-6, the full variable domain reads ETGVTQSPTHLIKTRGQQVTLRCSSQSGHNTVSWYQQALGQGPQFIFQYYREEENGRGNFPPRFSGLQFPNYSSELNVNALELDDSALYLCASSLDILSPLHFGNGTRLTVT.

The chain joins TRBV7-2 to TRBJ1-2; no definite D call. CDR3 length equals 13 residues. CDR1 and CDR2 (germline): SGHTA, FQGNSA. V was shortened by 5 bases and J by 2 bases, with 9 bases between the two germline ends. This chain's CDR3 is CASSPQRNYGYTF. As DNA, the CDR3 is TGTGCCAGCAGCCCCCAGCGAAACTATGGCTACACCTTC.

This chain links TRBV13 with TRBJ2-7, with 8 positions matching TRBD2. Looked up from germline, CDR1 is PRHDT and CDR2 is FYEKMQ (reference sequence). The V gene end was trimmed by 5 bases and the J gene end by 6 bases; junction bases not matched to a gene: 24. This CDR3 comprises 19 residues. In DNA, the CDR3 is TGTGCCAGCAGCCCCAGTTATAAGCGGGGGAAACGTAGGGTATCCGAGCAGTACTTC. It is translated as CASSPSYKRGKRRVSEQYF.

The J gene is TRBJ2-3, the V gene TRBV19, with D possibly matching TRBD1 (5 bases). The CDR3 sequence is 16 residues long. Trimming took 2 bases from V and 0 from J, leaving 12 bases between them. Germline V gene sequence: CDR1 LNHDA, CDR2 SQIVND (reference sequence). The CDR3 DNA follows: TGTGCCAGTAGTATATCAGGGTGGGCTAGCACAGATACGCAGTATTTT. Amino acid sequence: CASSISGWASTDTQYF. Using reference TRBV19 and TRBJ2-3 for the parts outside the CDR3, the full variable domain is DGGITQSPKYLFRKEGQNVTLSCEQNLNHDAMYWYRQDPGQGLRLIYYSQIVNDFQKGDIAEGYSVSREKKESFPLTVTSAQKNPTAFYLCASSISGWASTDTQYFGPGTRLTVL.